The text below deals with one TCR beta chain. Authors' methods: Amplifying reference gene primers gave estimates of nucleated cell counts. Some clones are missing from TCRdb's copy, which holds only in-frame ones; the method was immunoSEQ multiplex PCR. V, J and clone size are those of that table, while D and trimming were read from the DNA. The table lists 200,000 to 250,000 clones, 85% of them singletons. These data come from a study of blood T cell repertoires in COVID-19. CDR1 is SGHRS and CDR2 is YFSETQ in the germline V gene. Unmatched junction bases numbered 8, after V lost 2 bases and J lost 5 bases. The CDR3 extends over 16 amino acids. The study drew participants aged roughly 18 to 89 years from 20 to 30 US areas. Participant-given clinical history determined each cohort assignment.

The gene calls are TRBV5-1 and TRBJ2-1, with 9 bases identical to TRBD2. Specimen: PBMCs or T cells enriched from blood (not recorded which). This TCR was sampled from a middle-aged man who had recovered from COVID-19. This CDR3 reads CASSLPGLASHNEQFF. CDR3 sequence (DNA): TGCGCCAGCAGCTTACCGGGACTAGCTTCCCACAATGAGCAGTTCTTC.